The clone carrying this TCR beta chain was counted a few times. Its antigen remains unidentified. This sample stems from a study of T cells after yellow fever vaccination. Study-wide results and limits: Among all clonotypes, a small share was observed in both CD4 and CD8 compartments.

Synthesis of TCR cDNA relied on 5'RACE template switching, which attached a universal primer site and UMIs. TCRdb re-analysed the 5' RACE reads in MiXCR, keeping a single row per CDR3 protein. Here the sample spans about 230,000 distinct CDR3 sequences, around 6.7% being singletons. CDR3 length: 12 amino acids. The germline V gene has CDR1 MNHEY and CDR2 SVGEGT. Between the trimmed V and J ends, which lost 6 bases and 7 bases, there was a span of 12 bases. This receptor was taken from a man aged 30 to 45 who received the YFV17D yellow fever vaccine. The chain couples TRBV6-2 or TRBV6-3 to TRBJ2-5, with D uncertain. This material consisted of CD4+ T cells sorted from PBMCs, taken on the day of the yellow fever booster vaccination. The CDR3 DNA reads TGTGCCAGCAGCTCACCGTTGAGGACCCAGTACTTC. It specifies CASSSPLRTQYF.